This passage covers 31 T cell receptor beta chains from one sample sequenced in a study of blood T cell repertoires in COVID-19. Libraries were prepared by immunoSEQ multiplex PCR; TCRdb keeps only in-frame clonotypes and omits some of them. The sample contains 150,000 or so clones, over 75% of which appear only once. The sequencing input was peripheral blood. The receptors come from a human donor in a cohort sampled during active COVID-19.

The rearrangement joins TRBV7-9 to TRBJ2-2; D is uncertain. The CDR3 totals 15 residues. Per germline, CDR1 SEHNR and CDR2 FQNEAQ (reference sequence). The V and J ends lost 5 bases and 0 bases respectively, with 10 bases between them. The CDR3 spells CASSVLQANTGELFF. The CDR3 DNA reads as TGTGCCAGCAGCGTCCTCCAGGCGAACACCGGGGAGCTGTTTTTT.

The J gene is TRBJ1-2, the V gene TRBV2; the match to TRBD1 covers 10 bases. J was trimmed by 6 bases and V by 1 base; bases with no gene match: 5. The CDR3 runs 15 residues. Germline CDR1 and CDR2: SNHLY and FYNNEI. The CDR3 region has the DNA TGTGCCAGCAGTGAAGTCGGGACAGGGGCCCATGGCTACACCTTC. It encodes CASSEVGTGAHGYTF. The full variable domain, rest sourced from reference TRBV2 and TRBJ1-2, is EPEVTQTPSHQVTQMGQEVILRCVPISNHLYFYWYRQILGQKVEFLVSFYNNEISEKSEIFDDQFSVERPDGSNFTLKIRSTKLEDSAMYFCASSEVGTGAHGYTFGSGTRLTVV.

The V and J genes are TRBV5-4 and TRBJ2-1; 9 nucleotides line up with TRBD2. This CDR3 spans 15 amino acids. Germline V lookup: CDR1 SGHNT, CDR2 YYREEE (reference sequence). V lost 0 bases to trimming and J lost 12 bases; unmatched junction nucleotides: 10. CDR3 in amino acids: CASSLGSGLAFGQFF. In nucleotides, the CDR3 is TGTGCCAGCAGCTTGGGATCGGGACTAGCCTTTGGGCAGTTCTTC.

This sequence joins TRBV28 and TRBJ1-5; TRBD1 is a possible D gene (6 bases). V was clipped by 7 bases and J by 4 bases, with 14 bases between them. The germline CDR1 and CDR2 sequences are MDHEN and SYDVKM. This CDR3 region has 14 residues. The CDR3 nucleotides are TGTGCCAGCAATTCGGGGGGCCGAAATCAGCCCCAGCATTTT. Translation: CASNSGGRNQPQHF.

The rearrangement links TRBV2 to TRBJ2-2; 14 nucleotides agree with TRBD2. After removal of 6 bases from V and 4 bases from J, the junction contained 7 bases not matched to a gene. CDR1 and CDR2 (germline): SNHLY, FYNNEI. The CDR3 consists of 17 residues. In DNA form, the CDR3 reads TGTGCCAGCAGGCTGACTAGCGGGGGGGGCGGCACCGGGGAGCTGTTTTTT. Protein: CASRLTSGGGGTGELFF.

This clone was counted a single time. V usage is TRBV7-2 and J usage is TRBJ2-2, with 13 bases fitting TRBD2. The CDR3 runs to 17 residues. The ends lost 5 bases at V and 4 bases at J; junction bases unmatched: 7. In germline, CDR1 is SGHTA, CDR2 FQGNSA. The CDR3 DNA reads TGTGCCAGCAGCCCAGGACTAGCGGGAGTGACCACCGGGGAGCTGTTTTTT. Translating it yields CASSPGLAGVTTGELFF.

This chain connects TRBV5-5 to TRBJ1-2, with TRBD1 identical over 8 bases. The V and J ends lost 0 bases and 8 bases, in that order; junction bases with no gene match: 3. This CDR3 is 13 amino acids long. Germline CDR1 SGHKS, CDR2 YYEKEE (reference sequence). Here the CDR3 DNA reads TGTGCCAGCAGCTTGGTTGCAGGGGGCGGCTACACCTTC. Protein: CASSLVAGGGYTF.

This clone was seen just once. CDR3 nucleotide sequence: TGTGCCAGCAGCCTAATTCTTTACGAGCAGTACTTC. It codes for CASSLILYEQYF. The chain combines TRBV11-2 with TRBJ2-7; D is uncertain. Germline CDR1 is SGHAT and CDR2 is FQNNGV. The ends were cut back, 5 bases at V and 4 bases at J, with 9 bases in the middle. This CDR3 is 12 amino acids long.

The rearrangement joins TRBV19 to TRBJ1-1, with 11 positions matching TRBD1. The CDR3 has 16 amino acids. J gave up 5 bases and V 9 bases, and 14 bases lay outside the gene matches. Germline CDR1 and CDR2: LNHDA and SQIVND (reference sequence). The CDR3 nucleotides are TGTGCCAGCGTCACGGGACAGGGGGGTTTTTATACTGAAGCTTTCTTT. Protein product: CASVTGQGGFYTEAFF.

The rearrangement joins TRBV5-1 to TRBJ1-1; no clear D gene. Germline V gene data show CDR1 as SGHRS and CDR2 as YFSETQ. CDR3 length: 13 residues. Trimming removed 0 bases at V and 3 bases at J, with 6 bases between. The chain's CDR3 is CASSLEQDTEAFF. CDR3 DNA: TGCGCCAGCAGCTTGGAGCAGGACACTGAAGCTTTCTTT.

This clone was counted between two and nine times. The chain combines TRBV7-3 with TRBJ2-2; D remains ambiguous. Germline V gene lookup returns CDR1 SGHTA and CDR2 FQGTGA. V was clipped by 2 bases and J by 4 bases, with 5 bases between them. The CDR3 is 13 residues long. The CDR3 sequence: CASSLASTGELFF. The CDR3 nucleotides read TGTGCCAGCAGCTTAGCTAGCACCGGGGAGCTGTTTTTT.

This chain uses TRBV6-5 with TRBJ2-6; D not certain. This CDR3 spans 13 amino acids. Trimming took off 3 bases at V and 5 bases at J, with 5 bases between the two ends. Per germline, CDR1 MNHEY and CDR2 SVGAGI. The CDR3 here is CASSYDRANVLTF. The CDR3 DNA reads as TGTGCCAGCAGTTATGACAGGGCCAACGTCCTGACTTTC.

The chain combines TRBV5-4 with TRBJ2-5, with 10 bases identical to TRBD1. This CDR3 has 15 residues. The V gene end was trimmed by 4 bases and the J gene end by 4 bases; junction bases not matched to a gene: 7. Germline V lookup: CDR1 SGHNT, CDR2 YYREEE (reference sequence). CDR3 coding DNA: TGTGCCAGCAGCCCCCGGACAGGGGGGGTAGAGACCCAGTACTTC. Translated, it gives CASSPRTGGVETQYF. The complete variable domain, with remaining parts taken from reference TRBV5-4 and TRBJ2-5, reads ETGVTQSPTHLIKTRGQQVTLRCSSQSGHNTVSWYQQALGQGPQFIFQYYREEENGRGNFPPRFSGLQFPNYSSELNVNALELDDSALYLCASSPRTGGVETQYFGPGTRLLVL.

This clone was counted a single time. The V and J genes are TRBV19 and TRBJ2-7; TRBD2 aligns across 9 bases. CDR1 LNHDA and CDR2 SQIVND come from the germline V gene (reference sequence). V lost 2 bases to trimming and J lost 3 bases; unmatched junction nucleotides: 17. The CDR3 runs to 19 residues. The CDR3 DNA follows: TGTGCCAGTAGTATATTGGCGGGGGGGCCAGATTCCCTTTACTACGAGCAGTACTTC. It specifies CASSILAGGPDSLYYEQYF.

CDR3 DNA: TGTGCCAGTACCCTGACAGGGAGATTCGCTGAAGCTTTCTTT. Residues: CASTLTGRFAEAFF. V and J are TRBV19 and TRBJ1-1, with 7 positions matching TRBD1. Germline CDR1 is LNHDA and CDR2 is SQIVND (reference sequence). This CDR3 comprises 14 residues. V was pared by 7 bases and J by 6 bases, with 11 bases of the junction left unmatched.

The rearrangement joins TRBV6-5 to TRBJ2-2; 7 bases align to TRBD2. Trimming removed 8 bases from V and 6 bases from J; junction bases left unmatched: 12. The germline V gene encodes CDR1 MNHEY and CDR2 SVGAGI. The CDR3 runs to 15 residues. This CDR3 is CASGGLAGDAGELFF. The CDR3 coding sequence is TGTGCCAGCGGAGGGTTGGCGGGAGATGCCGGGGAGCTGTTTTTT.

The chain joins TRBV6-5 to TRBJ2-7, with D uncertain. Trimming took off 0 bases at V and 6 bases at J, with 12 bases between the two ends. The length of the CDR3 is 14 residues. Germline V CDR1 and CDR2: MNHEY, SVGAGI. The CDR3 loop reads CASSYSSFQTEQYF. The CDR3 DNA reads as TGTGCCAGCAGTTACTCGAGTTTCCAAACCGAGCAGTACTTC.

V usage is TRBV14 and J usage is TRBJ2-7, with TRBD1 matching 10 bases. The CDR3 extends over 15 amino acids. The V gene end was trimmed by 3 bases and the J gene end by 6 bases; junction bases not matched to a gene: 8. Germline V lookup: CDR1 SGHDN, CDR2 FVKESK. The CDR3 DNA follows: TGTGCCAGCAGCCACCTCGGGACAGGGGTTCTCGAGCAGTACTTC. Protein: CASSHLGTGVLEQYF.

The chain links TRBV27 to TRBJ2-5; D may be TRBD2 (6 bases). Germline CDR1 MNHEY, CDR2 SMNVEV (reference sequence). Between the trimmed V and J ends, which lost 3 bases and 2 bases, there was a span of 16 bases. This CDR3 contains 16 residues. CDR3 sequence: CASSFYGGALQETQYF. DNA for the CDR3: TGTGCCAGCAGTTTCTACGGGGGAGCGTTACAAGAGACCCAGTACTTC.

The chain joins TRBV29-1 to TRBJ2-7; 7 nucleotides line up with TRBD2. Trimming cost V 4 bases and J 0 bases; bases outside gene matches: 9. The CDR3 is made up of 15 amino acids. Germline loops: CDR1 SQVTM, CDR2 ANQGSEA. The CDR3 coding sequence is TGCAGCGTTGTTAGGCTAGCGGACTACTCCTACGAGCAGTACTTC. This encodes CSVVRLADYSYEQYF.

The chain is built from TRBV14 and TRBJ2-5; TRBD2 is a possible D gene (5 bases). CDR1 and CDR2 from the germline V gene are SGHDN and FVKESK. The CDR3 runs 13 residues. Trimming cost V 2 bases and J 5 bases, with 9 bases left between them. The CDR3: CASSQSLGETQYF. In nucleotides, the CDR3 is TGTGCCAGCAGCCAATCACTAGGGGAGACCCAGTACTTC.

This sequence joins TRBV4-1 and TRBJ2-1, with 16 bases matching TRBD2. Germline assignment: CDR1 MGHRA and CDR2 YSYEKL. The CDR3 is made up of 19 amino acids. Losses at the gene ends were 3 bases for V and 6 bases for J; bases not matched to a gene: 11. CDR3 loop: CASSHQEGTSGGALNEQFF. DNA for the CDR3: TGCGCCAGCAGCCACCAAGAAGGGACTAGCGGGGGGGCCCTCAATGAGCAGTTCTTC.

This sequence joins TRBV4-3 and TRBJ2-1; perhaps TRBD1 as D (6 bases). The CDR3 extends over 14 amino acids. Looked up from germline, CDR1 is LGHNA and CDR2 is YSLEER. Trimming stripped 5 bases from V and 2 bases from J, with 10 bases between. The CDR3 sequence is CASSWDTTYNEQFF. The DNA for the CDR3 is TGCGCCAGCAGCTGGGACACCACCTACAATGAGCAGTTCTTC.

The CDR3 here is CASTQPGQASRNTEAFF. DNA of the CDR3: TGTGCCAGCACCCAACCGGGACAGGCCTCTCGGAACACTGAAGCTTTCTTT. The chain couples TRBV28 to TRBJ1-1; 8 bases match TRBD1. The CDR3 is made up of 17 amino acids. V was clipped by 7 bases and J by 1 base; unmatched bases: 14. The germline V gene has CDR1 MDHEN and CDR2 SYDVKM.

The rearrangement uses TRBV6-5 and TRBJ1-3; D gene uncertain. V was pared by 6 bases and J by 1 base, with 13 bases between. Per germline, CDR1 MNHEY and CDR2 SVGAGI. CDR3 length: 15 amino acids. CDR3 region: CASRREGGSGNTIYF. CDR3 bases: TGTGCCAGCAGAAGAGAGGGAGGGTCTGGAAACACCATATATTTT.

The V and J genes are TRBV19 and TRBJ1-2; TRBD1 matches 8 bases. Germline V gene sequence: CDR1 LNHDA, CDR2 SQIVND (reference sequence). This CDR3 is 14 amino acids long. J lost 0 bases, V lost 6 bases, and 3 bases had no gene match. This CDR3 is CASRLQGANYGYTF. The CDR3 bases are TGTGCCAGTAGATTACAGGGGGCTAACTATGGCTACACCTTC. The whole variable domain, remainder taken from reference TRBV19 and TRBJ1-2, is DGGITQSPKYLFRKEGQNVTLSCEQNLNHDAMYWYRQDPGQGLRLIYYSQIVNDFQKGDIAEGYSVSREKKESFPLTVTSAQKNPTAFYLCASRLQGANYGYTFGSGTRLTVV.

The chain employs TRBV4-3 and TRBJ2-5; 10 bases are a match to TRBD1. The CDR3 sequence is 14 residues long. Trimming removed 1 base from V and 10 bases from J; junction bases left unmatched: 6. Per the germline V gene, CDR1 is LGHNA and CDR2 is YSLEER. CDR3 region: CASSQGQGAMIQYF. CDR3 nucleotides: TGCGCCAGCAGCCAAGGACAGGGGGCTATGATCCAGTACTTC.

This clone was counted once. The chain employs TRBV28 and TRBJ2-7; a possible D gene is TRBD1 (6 bases). Germline V lookup: CDR1 MDHEN, CDR2 SYDVKM. The germline V and J ends were trimmed by 7 bases and 3 bases, with 13 bases remaining between them. The CDR3 runs 13 residues. CDR3 nucleotides: TGTGCCAGCACGAGACAGGACCTCTACGAGCAGTACTTC. Translating it yields CASTRQDLYEQYF.

This chain connects TRBV2 to TRBJ2-7; no reliable D call. CDR1 and CDR2 from the germline V gene are SNHLY and FYNNEI. The CDR3 consists of 13 residues. V dropped 2 bases and J dropped 6 bases, with 11 bases sitting between them. In nucleotides, the CDR3 is TGTGCCAGCAGTGAATATATAGCTTTCGAGCAGTACTTC. Amino acids: CASSEYIAFEQYF.

The DNA for the CDR3 is TGTGCCAGCAGCTTATCTGCGGGGGATGCCTACGAGCAGTACTTC. Translated, it gives CASSLSAGDAYEQYF. The chain employs TRBV7-7 and TRBJ2-7, with 7 bases lining up with TRBD2. The CDR3 has 15 amino acids. Germline V CDR1 and CDR2: SSHAT, FNYEAQ (reference sequence). V dropped 2 bases and J dropped 2; count of bases not matched to a gene: 6.

V is TRBV19 and J is TRBJ1-2; D unresolved. The length of the CDR3 is 17 residues. V lost 5 bases to trimming and J lost 7 bases, with 26 bases between them. Germline CDR1 reads LNHDA; CDR2 reads SQIVND (reference sequence). For the CDR3, the DNA is TGTGCCAGTAGTGCCACCCCGGGTGCCGACCCACATCTTGGCTACACCTTC. Translated: CASSATPGADPHLGYTF.